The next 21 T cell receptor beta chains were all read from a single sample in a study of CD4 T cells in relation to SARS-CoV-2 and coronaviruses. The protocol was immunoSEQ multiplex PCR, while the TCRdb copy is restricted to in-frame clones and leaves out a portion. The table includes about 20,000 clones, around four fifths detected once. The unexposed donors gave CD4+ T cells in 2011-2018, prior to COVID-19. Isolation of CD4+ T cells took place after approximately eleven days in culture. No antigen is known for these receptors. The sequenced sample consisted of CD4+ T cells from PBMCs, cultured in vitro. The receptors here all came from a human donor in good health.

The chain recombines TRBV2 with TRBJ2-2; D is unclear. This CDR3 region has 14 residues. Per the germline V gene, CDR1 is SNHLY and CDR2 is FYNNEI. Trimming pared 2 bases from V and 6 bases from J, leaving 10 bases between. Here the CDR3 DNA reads TGTGCCAGCAGTGAACAGTTGGGGTCCGGGGAGCTGTTTTTT. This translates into CASSEQLGSGELFF.

The CDR3 loop is CASSSPTGGRGYTF. The CDR3 DNA reads as TGTGCCAGCAGCTCCCCGACAGGGGGCAGGGGCTACACCTTC. The J gene is TRBJ1-2, the V gene TRBV11-2; 10 bases fit TRBD1. V was clipped by 4 bases and J by 8 bases; unmatched bases: 7. The germline CDR1 and CDR2 sequences are SGHAT and FQNNGV. This CDR3 has 14 residues.

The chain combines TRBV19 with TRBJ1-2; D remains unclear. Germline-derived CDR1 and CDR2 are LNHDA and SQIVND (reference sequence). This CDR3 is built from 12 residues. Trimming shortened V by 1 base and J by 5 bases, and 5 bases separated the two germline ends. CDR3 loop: CASSIGKYGYTF. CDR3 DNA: TGTGCCAGTAGTATAGGAAAATATGGCTACACCTTC.

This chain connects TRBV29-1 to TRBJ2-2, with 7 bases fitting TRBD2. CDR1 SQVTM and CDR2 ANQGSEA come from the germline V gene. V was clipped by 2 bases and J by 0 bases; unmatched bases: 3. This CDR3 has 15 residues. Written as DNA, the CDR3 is TGCAGCGTTGAAAAGGCGGGGGCGAACACCGGGGAGCTGTTTTTT. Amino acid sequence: CSVEKAGANTGELFF.

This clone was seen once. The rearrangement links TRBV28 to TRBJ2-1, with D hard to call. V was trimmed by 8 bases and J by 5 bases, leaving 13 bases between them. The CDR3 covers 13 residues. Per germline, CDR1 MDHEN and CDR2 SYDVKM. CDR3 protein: CASVLLNNNEQFF. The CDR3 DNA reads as TGTGCCAGCGTACTCCTAAATAACAATGAGCAGTTCTTC.

The chain's CDR3 is CASSEGRRGTDTQYF. The DNA for the CDR3 is TGTGCCAGCAGTGAAGGAAGGAGGGGCACAGATACGCAGTATTTT. The chain has TRBV2 and TRBJ2-3; possible D gene TRBD2, 6 bases. CDR3 size: 15 residues. Deletions cut 1 base from V and 1 base from J, with 9 bases between. Germline V CDR1 and CDR2: SNHLY, FYNNEI. The whole variable domain, filled in from reference TRBV2 and TRBJ2-3, reads EPEVTQTPSHQVTQMGQEVILRCVPISNHLYFYWYRQILGQKVEFLVSFYNNEISEKSEIFDDQFSVERPDGSNFTLKIRSTKLEDSAMYFCASSEGRRGTDTQYFGPGTRLTVL.

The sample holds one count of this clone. Here the CDR3 DNA reads TGCGCCAGCAGGGAAGGGGGCATGGGACCCCTCCACTTT. It codes for CASREGGMGPLHF. The V and J genes are TRBV10-2 and TRBJ1-6; the match to TRBD1 covers 7 bases. CDR1 and CDR2 (germline): WSHSY, SAAADI. The CDR3 has 13 residues. V lost 6 bases to trimming and J lost 12 bases; unmatched junction nucleotides: 8.

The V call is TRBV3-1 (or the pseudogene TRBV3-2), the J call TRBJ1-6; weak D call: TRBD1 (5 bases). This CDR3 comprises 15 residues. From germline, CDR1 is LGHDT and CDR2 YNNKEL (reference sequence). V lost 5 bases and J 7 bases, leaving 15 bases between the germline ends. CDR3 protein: CASSDQIGTNSPLHF. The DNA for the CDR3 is TGTGCCAGCAGCGACCAGATTGGGACCAATTCACCCCTCCACTTT.

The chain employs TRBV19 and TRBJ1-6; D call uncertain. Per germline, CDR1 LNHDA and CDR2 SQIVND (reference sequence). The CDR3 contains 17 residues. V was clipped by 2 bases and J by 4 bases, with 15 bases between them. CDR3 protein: CASSIPAELNYNSPLHF. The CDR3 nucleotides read TGTGCCAGTAGTATACCGGCCGAACTAAATTATAATTCACCCCTCCACTTT.

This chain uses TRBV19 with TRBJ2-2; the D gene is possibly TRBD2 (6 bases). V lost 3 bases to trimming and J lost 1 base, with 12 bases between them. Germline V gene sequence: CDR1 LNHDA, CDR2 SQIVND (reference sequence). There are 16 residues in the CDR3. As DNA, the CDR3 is TGTGCCAGTAGTATCGGGAGACTCCAGAACACCGGGGAGCTGTTTTTT. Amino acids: CASSIGRLQNTGELFF.

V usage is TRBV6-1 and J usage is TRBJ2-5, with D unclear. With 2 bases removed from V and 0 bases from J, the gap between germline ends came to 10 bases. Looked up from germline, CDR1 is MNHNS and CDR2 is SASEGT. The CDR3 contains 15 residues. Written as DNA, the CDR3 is TGTGCCAGCAGTGAACCGGCGGCCAACCAAGAGACCCAGTACTTC. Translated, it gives CASSEPAANQETQYF.

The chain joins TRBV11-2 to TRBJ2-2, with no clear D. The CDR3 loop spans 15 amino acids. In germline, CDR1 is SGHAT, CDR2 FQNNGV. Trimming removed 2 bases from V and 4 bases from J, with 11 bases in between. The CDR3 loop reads CASSLKLPTTGELFF. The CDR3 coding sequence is TGTGCCAGCAGCTTAAAACTTCCCACCACCGGGGAGCTGTTTTTT.

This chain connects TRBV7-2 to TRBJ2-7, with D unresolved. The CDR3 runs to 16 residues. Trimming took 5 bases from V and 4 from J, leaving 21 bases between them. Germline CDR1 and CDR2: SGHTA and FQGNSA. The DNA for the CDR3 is TGTGCCAGCAGCCGCCCCTCTTGGGGTCAGCGTTACGAGCAGTACTTC. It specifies CASSRPSWGQRYEQYF.

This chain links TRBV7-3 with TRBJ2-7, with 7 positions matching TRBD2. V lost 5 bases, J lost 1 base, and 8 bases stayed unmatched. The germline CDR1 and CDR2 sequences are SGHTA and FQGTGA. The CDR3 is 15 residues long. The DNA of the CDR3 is TGTGCCAGCAGCCCGGGCGGTAGCGGGTCCTACGAGCAGTACTTC. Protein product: CASSPGGSGSYEQYF.

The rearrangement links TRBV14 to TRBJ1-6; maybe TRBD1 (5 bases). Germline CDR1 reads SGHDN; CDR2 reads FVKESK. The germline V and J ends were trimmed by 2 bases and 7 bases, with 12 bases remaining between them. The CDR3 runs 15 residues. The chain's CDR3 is CASSQSQGYNSPLHF. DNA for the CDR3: TGTGCCAGCAGCCAAAGTCAGGGTTACAATTCACCCCTCCACTTT.

The CDR3 is CASSLTGGHGYTF. CDR3 nucleotide sequence: TGTGCCAGCAGTTTAACCGGAGGCCATGGCTACACCTTC. V and J are TRBV12-3 or TRBV12-4 and TRBJ1-2; D not resolved. Trimming removed 2 bases at V and 6 bases at J, with 10 bases between. This CDR3 spans 13 amino acids.

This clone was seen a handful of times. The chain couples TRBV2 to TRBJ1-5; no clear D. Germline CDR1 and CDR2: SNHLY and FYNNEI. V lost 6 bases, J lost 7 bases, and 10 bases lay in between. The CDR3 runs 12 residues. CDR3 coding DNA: TGTGCCAGCAGGTCGGAGGGACAGCCCCAGCATTTT. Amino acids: CASRSEGQPQHF.

The CDR3 here is CASSHTPGQGTSEQFF. CDR3 in DNA: TGCGCCAGCAGCCACACCCCGGGACAGGGAACGAGTGAGCAGTTCTTC. J is TRBJ2-1 and V is TRBV4-1, with 9 positions matching TRBD1. Germline loops: CDR1 MGHRA, CDR2 YSYEKL. The CDR3 has 16 residues. V was pared by 3 bases and J by 9 bases, with 12 bases of the junction left unmatched.

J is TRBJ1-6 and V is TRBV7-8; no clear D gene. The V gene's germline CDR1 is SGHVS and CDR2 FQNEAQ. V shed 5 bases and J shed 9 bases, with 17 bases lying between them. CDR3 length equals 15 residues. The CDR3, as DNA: TGTGCCAGCAGCCAAGCGCTATTCCGAAGTTCACCCCTCCACTTT. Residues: CASSQALFRSSPLHF.

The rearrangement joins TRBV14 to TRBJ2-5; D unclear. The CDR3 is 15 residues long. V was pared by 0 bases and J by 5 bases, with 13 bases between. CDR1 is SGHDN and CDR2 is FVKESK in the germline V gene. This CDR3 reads CASSQDLRAWETQYF. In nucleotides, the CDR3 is TGTGCCAGCAGCCAAGATTTGCGCGCGTGGGAGACCCAGTACTTC.

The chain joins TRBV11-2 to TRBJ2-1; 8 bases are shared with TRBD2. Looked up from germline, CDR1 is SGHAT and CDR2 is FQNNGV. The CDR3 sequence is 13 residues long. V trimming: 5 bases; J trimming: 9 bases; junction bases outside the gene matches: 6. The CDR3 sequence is CASSLSGSGEQFF. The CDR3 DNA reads TGTGCCAGCAGCCTGAGCGGGAGCGGTGAGCAGTTCTTC.